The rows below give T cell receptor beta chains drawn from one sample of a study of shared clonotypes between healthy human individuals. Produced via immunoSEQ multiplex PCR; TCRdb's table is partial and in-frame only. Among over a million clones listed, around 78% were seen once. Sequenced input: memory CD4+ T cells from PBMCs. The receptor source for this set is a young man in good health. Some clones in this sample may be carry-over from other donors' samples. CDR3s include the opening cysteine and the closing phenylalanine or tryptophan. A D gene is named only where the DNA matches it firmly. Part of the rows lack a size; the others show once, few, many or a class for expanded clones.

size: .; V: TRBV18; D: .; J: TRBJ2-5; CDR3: CASSPVPWETQYF; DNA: TGTGCCAGCTCACCAGTCCCGTGGGAGACCCAGTACTTC
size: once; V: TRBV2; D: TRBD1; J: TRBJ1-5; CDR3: CASSWDSNSNQPQHF; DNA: TGTGCCAGCAGCTGGGACAGTAATAGCAATCAGCCCCAGCATTTT
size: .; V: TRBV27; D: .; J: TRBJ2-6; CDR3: CASSFLASGANVLTF; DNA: TGTGCCAGCAGTTTTCTGGCATCGGGGGCCAACGTCCTGACTTTC
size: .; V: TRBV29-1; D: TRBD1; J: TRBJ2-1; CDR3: CSVDPGQGSPYNEQFF; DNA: TGCAGCGTTGATCCTGGACAGGGCTCTCCTTACAATGAGCAGTTCTTC
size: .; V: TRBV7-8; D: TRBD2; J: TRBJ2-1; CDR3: CASSSQGLADNEQFF; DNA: TGTGCCAGCAGCTCCCAGGGACTAGCGGATAATGAGCAGTTCTTC
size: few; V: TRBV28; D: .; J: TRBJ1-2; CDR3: CASTQRGNGYTF; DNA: TGTGCCAGCACGCAAAGGGGGAATGGCTACACCTTC
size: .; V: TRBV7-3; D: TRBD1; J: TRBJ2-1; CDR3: CASSLNFGTGANEQFF; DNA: TGTGCCAGCAGCCTAAATTTTGGGACAGGGGCCAATGAGCAGTTCTTC
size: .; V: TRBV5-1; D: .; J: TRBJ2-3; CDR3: CASSRGTDPTDTQYF; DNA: TGCGCCAGCAGCCGCGGGACAGACCCCACAGATACGCAGTATTTT
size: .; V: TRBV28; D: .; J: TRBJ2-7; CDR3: CASSSPGFEQYF; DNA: TGTGCCAGCAGTTCCCCGGGGTTCGAGCAGTACTTC
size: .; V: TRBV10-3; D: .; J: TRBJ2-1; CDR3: CAISESTDYNEQFF; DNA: TGTGCCATCAGTGAGTCGACCGACTACAATGAGCAGTTCTTC
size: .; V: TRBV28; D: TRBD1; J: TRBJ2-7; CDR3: CASSSPRQGEDEQYF; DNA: TGTGCCAGCAGCTCACCGAGACAGGGCGAAGACGAGCAGTACTTC
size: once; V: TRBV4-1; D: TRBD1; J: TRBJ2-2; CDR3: CASSRQGETGELFF; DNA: TGCGCCAGCAGCCGACAGGGGGAGACCGGGGAGCTGTTTTTT
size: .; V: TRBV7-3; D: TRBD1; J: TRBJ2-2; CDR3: CASSSKGAHTGELFF; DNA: TGTGCCAGCAGCTCCAAGGGGGCGCATACCGGGGAGCTGTTTTTT
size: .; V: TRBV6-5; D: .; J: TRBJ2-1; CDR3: CASEENGEQFF; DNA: TGTGCCAGCGAGGAAAACGGTGAGCAGTTCTTC
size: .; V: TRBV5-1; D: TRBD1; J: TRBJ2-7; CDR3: CASSWDSTGEQYF; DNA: TGCGCCAGCAGCTGGGACAGCACGGGCGAGCAGTACTTC
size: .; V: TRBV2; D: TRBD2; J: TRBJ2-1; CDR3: CASRGEGNEQFF; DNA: TGTGCCAGCAGGGGGGAGGGGAATGAGCAGTTCTTC
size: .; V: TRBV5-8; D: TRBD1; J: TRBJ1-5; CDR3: CASSLGGASPRQGLPQHF; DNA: TGTGCCAGCAGCTTGGGGGGGGCATCACCTAGACAGGGGCTGCCCCAGCATTTT
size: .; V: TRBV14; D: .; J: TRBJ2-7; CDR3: CASSQGWSGSYEQYF; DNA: TGTGCCAGCAGCCAAGGATGGTCGGGAAGCTACGAGCAGTACTTC
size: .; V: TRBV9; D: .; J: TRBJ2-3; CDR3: CASSELSTDTQYF; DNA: TGTGCCAGCAGCGAATTGAGTACGGATACGCAGTATTTT
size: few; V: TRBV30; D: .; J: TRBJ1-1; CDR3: CAWSVRVSNTEAFF; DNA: TGTGCCTGGAGTGTCCGGGTTTCGAACACTGAAGCTTTCTTT
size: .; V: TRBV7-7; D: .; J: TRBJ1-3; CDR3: CASSDSSGNTIYF; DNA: TGTGCCAGCAGTGACAGTTCTGGAAACACCATATATTTT
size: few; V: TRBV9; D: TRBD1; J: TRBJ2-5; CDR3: CASSVTGTVQETQYF; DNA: TGTGCCAGCAGCGTGACCGGGACAGTCCAAGAGACCCAGTACTTC
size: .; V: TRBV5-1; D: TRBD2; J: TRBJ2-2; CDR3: CASSGLAGSTGELFF; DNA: TGCGCCAGCAGCGGGCTAGCGGGATCCACCGGGGAGCTGTTTTTT
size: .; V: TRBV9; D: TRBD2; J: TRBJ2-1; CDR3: CASSPGGTSSYNEQFF; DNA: TGTGCCAGCAGCCCCGGAGGGACTAGCTCCTACAATGAGCAGTTCTTC
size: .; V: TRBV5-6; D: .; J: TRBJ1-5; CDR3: CASSLRSGSQPQHF; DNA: TGTGCCAGCAGCTTGAGGTCAGGGAGTCAGCCCCAGCATTTT
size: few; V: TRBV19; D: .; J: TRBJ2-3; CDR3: CASSLVTISGHTQYF; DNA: TGTGCCAGTAGTCTAGTCACTATTAGCGGACATACGCAGTATTTT
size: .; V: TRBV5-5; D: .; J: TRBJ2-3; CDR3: CASSLEQGEDTQYF; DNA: TGTGCCAGCAGCTTGGAACAGGGTGAAGATACGCAGTATTTT
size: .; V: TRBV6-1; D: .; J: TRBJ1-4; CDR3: CASSTGTIKEKLFF; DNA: TGTGCCAGCAGTACGGGGACAATCAAGGAAAAACTGTTTTTT
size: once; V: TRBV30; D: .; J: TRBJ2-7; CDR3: CAWSPRMGSEQYF; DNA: TGTGCCTGGAGTCCTCGCATGGGATCCGAGCAGTACTTC
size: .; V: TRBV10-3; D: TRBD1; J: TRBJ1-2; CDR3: CAISETRQGTNYGYTF; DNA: TGTGCCATCAGTGAGACTAGACAGGGGACAAACTATGGCTACACCTTC
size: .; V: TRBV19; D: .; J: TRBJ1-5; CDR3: CASQWRAGNQPQHF; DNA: TGTGCCAGCCAGTGGCGGGCGGGCAATCAGCCCCAGCATTTT
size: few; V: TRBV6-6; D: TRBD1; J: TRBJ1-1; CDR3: CASSTRGQGNTEAFF; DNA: TGTGCCAGCAGTACCCGCGGACAGGGGAACACTGAAGCTTTCTTT